Sequencing of this T cell receptor (beta chain) was carried out in a study of patients and donors after allogeneic stem cell transplantation. This clonotype was found many times. TCRdb re-called the RT-PCR reads through MiXCR, storing one row per CDR3 protein. This sample carries fewer than 250,000 distinct CDR3 sequences, 13% to 15% of them seen once, and the ten largest clones take under 14%. The clonotype originates from a human donor who was either an allogeneic HSCT recipient or a stem cell or donor lymphocyte infusion donor (not recorded which). It is not recorded whose cells these are; they may come from a transplant donor. Sequencing input: blood, either unsorted or a sorted T cell fraction (not recorded which).

The CDR3 sequence: CSARGQPLNEKLFF. The CDR3 DNA follows: TGCAGTGCTAGAGGACAGCCCCTTAATGAAAAACTGTTTTTT. The chain combines TRBV20-1 with TRBJ1-4; D might be TRBD1 (5 bases). The CDR3 is 14 residues long. Trimming took 1 base from V and 4 from J, leaving 10 bases between them. CDR1 and CDR2 from the germline V gene are DFQATT and SNEGSKA (reference sequence).